The next 9 T cell receptor beta chains were all read from a single sample in a study of blood T cell repertoires in COVID-19. TCRdb keeps only in-frame clones here, not all; method: immunoSEQ multiplex PCR. The sample records around 180,000 clones, about 85% being singletons. The sequenced material came from peripheral blood. The receptors shown here come from a woman in her 30s with active or convalescent COVID-19.

The chain's CDR3 is CAWDAGDTTNSPLHF. In DNA, the CDR3 is TGTGCCTGGGACGCCGGGGACACAACTAATTCACCCCTCCACTTT. V usage is TRBV30 and J usage is TRBJ1-6; D is perhaps TRBD1 (6 bases). The V gene's germline CDR1 is GTSNPN and CDR2 SVGIG (reference sequence). Trimming removed 5 bases at V and 6 bases at J, with 17 bases between. This CDR3 region has 15 residues.

The gene calls are TRBV4-2 and TRBJ2-2; TRBD1 agrees at 7 bases. CDR3 size: 16 residues. V lost 5 bases to trimming and J lost 4 bases; unmatched junction nucleotides: 10. Germline-derived CDR1 and CDR2 are LGHNA and YNFKEQ. CDR3 coding DNA: TGTGCCAGCAGCGGACCCGGGACAGCGATCACCGGGGAGCTGTTTTTT. Its protein is CASSGPGTAITGELFF.

The chain is built from TRBV6-5 and TRBJ1-2, with D possibly TRBD1 on 6 matching bases. The CDR3 runs to 11 residues. Germline CDR1 and CDR2: MNHEY and SVGAGI. Trimming shortened V by 6 bases and J by 7 bases, and 9 bases separated the two germline ends. Here the CDR3 DNA reads TGTGCCAGCAGCGCAGGGGCTGGCTACACCTTC. Translated, it gives CASSAGAGYTF.

The chain combines TRBV16 with TRBJ1-1; no reliable D call. V lost 5 bases to trimming and J lost 10 bases, with 17 bases between them. Germline V gene data show CDR1 as KGHSY and CDR2 as FQNENV. There are 13 residues in the CDR3. For the CDR3, the DNA is TGTGCCAGCAGCGTCCAAGCGGGGTTAGGAGCTTTCTTT. It codes for CASSVQAGLGAFF.

The gene calls are TRBV3-1 (or the pseudogene TRBV3-2) and TRBJ2-2, with no clear D. Between the trimmed V and J ends, which lost 1 base and 0 bases, there was a span of 6 bases. Germline V gives CDR1 LGHDT, CDR2 YNNKEL (reference sequence). There are 15 residues in the CDR3. CDR3 bases: TGTGCCAGCAGCCAAGGTGGAGCGAACACCGGGGAGCTGTTTTTT. It codes for CASSQGGANTGELFF.

V and J are TRBV14 and TRBJ2-3; D remains ambiguous. V was pared by 4 bases and J by 2 bases, with 13 bases between. The length of the CDR3 is 15 residues. CDR1 is SGHDN and CDR2 is FVKESK in the germline V gene. CDR3 residues: CASSLARSPTDTQYF. CDR3 DNA: TGTGCCAGCAGCCTCGCGCGGAGTCCCACAGATACGCAGTATTTT.

Here the CDR3 DNA reads TGTGCCAGCGGCTCAGGGGGAAAGAACACTGAAGCTTTCTTT. Its protein product is CASGSGGKNTEAFF. The chain recombines TRBV6-6 with TRBJ1-1; TRBD1 agrees at 7 bases. This CDR3 contains 14 residues. The germline gives CDR1 MNHNY, CDR2 SVGAGI (reference sequence). Trimming took 8 bases from V and 1 from J; bases not matched to a gene: 7.

This chain joins TRBV7-2 and TRBJ1-5; no definite D call. From germline, CDR1 is SGHTA and CDR2 FQGNSA. The V and J ends lost 6 bases and 2 bases respectively, with 11 bases between them. The CDR3 covers 14 residues. The CDR3 DNA follows: TGTGCCAGCAGTTTAAGACTGGGCAATCAGCCCCAGCATTTT. Amino acid sequence: CASSLRLGNQPQHF.

In DNA, the CDR3 is TGTGCCAGCAGTCAGGACAGTCCCGCGGAAAAACTGTTTTTT. Protein: CASSQDSPAEKLFF. This chain connects TRBV7-9 to TRBJ1-4; possible D gene TRBD1, 6 bases. The germline CDR1 and CDR2 sequences are SEHNR and FQNEAQ (reference sequence). Trimming stripped 6 bases from V and 8 bases from J, with 16 bases between. The CDR3 is made up of 14 amino acids. The whole variable domain, remainder taken from reference TRBV7-9 and TRBJ1-4, is DTGVSQNPRHKITKRGQNVTFRCDPISEHNRLYWYRQTLGQGPEFLTYFQNEAQLEKSRLLSDRFSAERPKGSFSTLEIQRTEQGDSAMYLCASSQDSPAEKLFFGSGTQLSVL.